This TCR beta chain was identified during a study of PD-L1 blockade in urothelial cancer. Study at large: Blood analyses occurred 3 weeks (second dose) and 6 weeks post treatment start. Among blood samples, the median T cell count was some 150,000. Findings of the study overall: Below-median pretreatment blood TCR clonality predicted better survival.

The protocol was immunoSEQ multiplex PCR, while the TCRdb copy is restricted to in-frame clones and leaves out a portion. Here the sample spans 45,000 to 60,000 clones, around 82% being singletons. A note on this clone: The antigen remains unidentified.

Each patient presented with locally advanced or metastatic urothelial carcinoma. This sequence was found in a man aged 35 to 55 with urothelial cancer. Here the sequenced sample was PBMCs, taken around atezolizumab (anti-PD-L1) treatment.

CDR3 in amino acids: CASSQNTGATYEQYF. The CDR3 DNA follows: TGTGCCAGCTCACAGAATACAGGGGCCACCTACGAGCAGTACTTC. The rearrangement joins TRBV18 to TRBJ2-7; 7 positions match TRBD1. CDR1 is KGHSH, CDR2 LQKENI, per germline. Losses at the gene ends were 4 bases for V and 2 bases for J; bases not matched to a gene: 8. The CDR3 totals 15 residues.